Listed below are T cell receptor beta chains from one sample, sequenced in a study of regulatory T cells in long-lasting Graves disease. TCRdb fed the multiplex PCR reads into MiXCR, producing one record per CDR3 protein. The sample gives roughly 500,000 distinct CDR3 sequences, roughly 12% of which show up once; roughly 10% is in the top ten. This same sample was also part of a study on T cells in Graves' hyperthyroidism and ophthalmopathy.

The specimen comprised peripheral blood mononuclear cells (PBMCs), sampled at new diagnosis, from a patient treated with antithyroid drugs. These receptors originate from a man under 40 with Graves disease. Both conserved end residues are part of each CDR3. D genes are given only for firm matches. Where a row states a size, it is once, few, many or the class of an expanded clone; other rows omit it.

v_gene	abundance	d_gene	j_gene	CDR3nt	CDR3aa
TRBV7-2	many	TRBD1	TRBJ2-7	TGTGCCAGCAGCTTAGACAGGGGGCCCCTCGAGCAGTACTTC	CASSLDRGPLEQYF
TRBV15	many	TRBD2	TRBJ2-5	TGTGCCACCAGCAAAAGCGGGAGGTCAGAGACCCAGTACTTC	CATSKSGRSETQYF
TRBV27	few	-	TRBJ1-1	TGTGCCAGCACCTATAGCGGGGCGGGGAACACTGAAGCTTTCTTT	CASTYSGAGNTEAFF
TRBV7-3	-	TRBD2	TRBJ2-1	TGTGCCAGCAGCTCCGGGACTAGCGGCCACAATGAGCAGTTCTTC	CASSSGTSGHNEQFF
TRBV11-2	many	-	TRBJ1-2	TGTGCCAGCAGCACCCACGGGACAAGCTATGGCTACACCTTC	CASSTHGTSYGYTF
TRBV3-1	few	TRBD1	TRBJ2-2	TGTGCCAGCAGTGACTGGGCAGGGGGCACCGGGGAGCTGTTTTTT	CASSDWAGGTGELFF
TRBV4-2	many	TRBD2	TRBJ2-7	TGTGCCAGCAGCCAAGATGGTAGCGGGAGTGATGAGCAGTACTTC	CASSQDGSGSDEQYF
TRBV2	few	TRBD1	TRBJ1-2	TGTGCCAACTCCAGGGGGCAGGACTATGGCTACACCTTC	CANSRGQDYGYTF
TRBV24-1	few	-	TRBJ2-7	TGTGCCACCAGTAGGGGAGGCGAGCAGTACTTC	CATSRGGEQYF
TRBV12-3/TRBV12-4	many	-	TRBJ2-1	TGTGCCAGCAGTTTGTTTGAAGGGGCCTACAATGAGCAGTTCTTC	CASSLFEGAYNEQFF
TRBV7-2	many	TRBD2	TRBJ2-3	TGTGCCAGCCTGCCTAGCGGGAGGCCCCGTAACTCAGATACGCAGTATTTT	CASLPSGRPRNSDTQYF
TRBV12-3/TRBV12-4	many	-	TRBJ2-7	TGTGCCAGCAGTTTAGCAGGGCCACTCTACGAGCAGTACTTC	CASSLAGPLYEQYF
TRBV12-3/TRBV12-4	many	-	TRBJ2-2	TGTGCCAGCAGGTCGTGGGTAGCTCACCGGGAGCTGTTTTTT	CASRSWVAHRELFF
TRBV20-1	many	-	TRBJ2-1	TGCAGTCCCAATAACAATGAGCAGTTCTTC	CSPNNNEQFF
TRBV20-1	-	-	TRBJ2-7	TGCAGTGCTACTACTAGGCACGAGCAGTACTTC	CSATTRHEQYF
TRBV3-1	many	-	TRBJ2-3	TGTGCCAGCAGCCAAGATCCAGGGGGCACAGATACGCAGTATTTT	CASSQDPGGTDTQYF
TRBV10-3	few	-	TRBJ2-1	TGTGCCATCAGTTCGGGGCGGAGGGGGTCCAATGAGCAGTTCTTC	CAISSGRRGSNEQFF
TRBV24-1	many	-	TRBJ2-3	TGTGCCACCAGCAGCGGAGGTAGCACAGATACGCAGTATTTT	CATSSGGSTDTQYF
TRBV29-1	few	TRBD2	TRBJ2-5	TGCAGCGTTGAGGGGCCGGGACGGGGGGTGGGAGAGACCCAGTACTTC	CSVEGPGRGVGETQYF
TRBV20-1	many	-	TRBJ2-7	TGCAGTGCTAGTCGCCGAGCCGGTTCCTACGAGCAGTACTTC	CSASRRAGSYEQYF
TRBV30	-	-	TRBJ2-5	TGTGCCTGGAGTGTTGGGCTAGCTGGGTTAGAGACCCAGTACTTC	CAWSVGLAGLETQYF
TRBV2	-	TRBD1	TRBJ2-1	TGTGCCAGCAGTTCACAGGGGTATGAGCAGTTCTTC	CASSSQGYEQFF
TRBV5-1	few	TRBD2	TRBJ2-2	TGCGCCAGCAGCTTTTCGACTAGCGGGATAACCGGGGAGCTGTTTTTT	CASSFSTSGITGELFF
TRBV27	many	-	TRBJ1-1	TGTGCCAGCATAAAAAGGGGGGGCGGGACGAACACTGAAGCTTTCTTT	CASIKRGGGTNTEAFF
TRBV24-1	-	TRBD1	TRBJ1-1	TGTGCCACCAGTGATAGCGCCGGGACAGAGAACACTGAAGCTTTCTTT	CATSDSAGTENTEAFF
TRBV2	many	TRBD1	TRBJ1-2	TGTGCCAGCATTACAGACAGGGCGGGTGGCTACACCTTC	CASITDRAGGYTF
TRBV20-1	-	-	TRBJ1-1	TGCAGTGCCAGCGGGAGAGGGCCTTTGGGCACTGAAGCTTTCTTT	CSASGRGPLGTEAFF
TRBV18	many	TRBD2	TRBJ2-3	TGTGCCAGCTCACCCAGTCTAGCGGGAGTCTCTCCTACGCAGTATTTT	CASSPSLAGVSPTQYF
TRBV20-1	few	TRBD2	TRBJ2-1	TGCAGTGCCCCCCAGTCGGGAGGCTACAATGAGCAGTTCTTC	CSAPQSGGYNEQFF
TRBV24-1	many	TRBD1	TRBJ2-5	TGTGCCACCAGTGACCCGGGACAGGGAGAAGAGACCCAGTACTTC	CATSDPGQGEETQYF
TRBV5-1	few	-	TRBJ2-5	TGCGCCAGCAGCTTGGTGACCGGCCGAGGCCAAGAGACCCAGTACTTC	CASSLVTGRGQETQYF
TRBV5-1	-	TRBD1	TRBJ2-7	TGCGCCAGCAGCCCGACAGGGCTCCCCTACGAGCAGTACTTC	CASSPTGLPYEQYF
TRBV30	many	TRBD1	TRBJ2-7	TGTGCCTCCTCCGGGACAGATCTTTTCTACGAGCAGTACTTC	CASSGTDLFYEQYF
TRBV27	-	-	TRBJ2-7	TGTGCCAGCAGCCGGAGGTACACCACATACGAGCAGTACTTC	CASSRRYTTYEQYF
TRBV20-1	many	-	TRBJ2-7	TGCAGTGCTAGAGAATCGTCCTACGAGCAGTACTTC	CSARESSYEQYF
TRBV20-1	few	-	TRBJ1-3	TGCAGTGCTAGAGAGGGACTCCACGGGACCATATATTTT	CSAREGLHGTIYF
TRBV27	many	-	TRBJ2-3	TGTGCCAGCAGTCCCCCACACACAGATACGCAGTATTTT	CASSPPHTDTQYF
TRBV28	many	TRBD2	TRBJ2-3	TGTGCCATTACTAGCGTTAGCACAGATACGCAGTATTTT	CAITSVSTDTQYF
TRBV20-1	many	-	TRBJ2-7	TGCAGTGCTACCGACCGGGACTCCCCCCTCGAGCAGTACTTC	CSATDRDSPLEQYF
TRBV20-1	many	-	TRBJ2-1	TGCAGTGCTAGAGATCGGGGAAGGGGTTGGAACAATGAGCAGTTCTTC	CSARDRGRGWNNEQFF
TRBV9	few	-	TRBJ2-2	TGTGCCAGCAGCGCCAGGGGAGGGGGAACCGGGGAGCTGTTTTTT	CASSARGGGTGELFF
TRBV29-1	few	-	TRBJ2-2	TGCAGCTCAGTAGGGGAGGACACCGGGGAGCTGTTTTTT	CSSVGEDTGELFF
TRBV4-2	few	TRBD2	TRBJ2-7	TGTGCCAGCAGCCAACCTAGCGGGAGAGGGAACGAGCAGTACTTC	CASSQPSGRGNEQYF
TRBV5-1	-	TRBD1	TRBJ2-5	TGCGCCAGCAGCCAGGACAGGGAGGAAGGGACCCAGTACTTC	CASSQDREEGTQYF
TRBV12-3/TRBV12-4	many	-	TRBJ2-5	TGTGCCAGCAGTTTTGGCTCTGAGACCCAGTACTTC	CASSFGSETQYF
TRBV10-3	-	-	TRBJ2-5	TGTGCCATCAGTGAGTCGGACACCGAGACCCAGTACTTC	CAISESDTETQYF
TRBV12-3/TRBV12-4	many	TRBD2	TRBJ2-5	TGTGCCAGCAGTTGGGGACTAAACGAAGAGACCCAGTACTTC	CASSWGLNEETQYF
TRBV12-3/TRBV12-4	many	TRBD1	TRBJ2-3	TGTGCCAGCAGTACTAGGGACAGGGTCGGAGATACGCAGTATTTT	CASSTRDRVGDTQYF
TRBV24-1	many	-	TRBJ2-5	TGTGCCACCAGTGCTCACACCCAAGAGACCCAGTACTTC	CATSAHTQETQYF
TRBV7-2	many	-	TRBJ1-6	TGTGCCAGCAGCTTATCGGGATCCCTTAATTCACCCCTCCACTTT	CASSLSGSLNSPLHF
TRBV18	few	-	TRBJ2-7	TGTGCCAGCTCACCAAAGGGACGAGACTACGAGCAGTACTTC	CASSPKGRDYEQYF
TRBV10-3	-	TRBD2	TRBJ2-7	TGTGCCATCAGTGAGTCTGCACTAGCGGGATCCAGTCCTCAGCAGTACTTC	CAISESALAGSSPQQYF
TRBV6-1	many	TRBD1	TRBJ1-6	TGTGCCAGCGGCGTGCAGGGGGATGTTAATTCACCCCTCCACTTT	CASGVQGDVNSPLHF
TRBV7-6	-	-	TRBJ2-3	TGTGCCAGCAGCCCACGCTATTGGGCCCCCGGGACAGATACGCAGTATTTT	CASSPRYWAPGTDTQYF
TRBV9	many	-	TRBJ2-5	TGTGCCAGCAGCGTGCGCAACCCAGAGACCCAGTACTTC	CASSVRNPETQYF
TRBV11-2	-	-	TRBJ1-2	TGTGCCAGCAGACGACTGGTAAACTATGGCTACACCTTC	CASRRLVNYGYTF
TRBV19	-	TRBD1	TRBJ2-1	TGTGCCATCTCCGGACAGGGGGGTCCGCTTTTGTACAATGAGCAGTTCTTC	CAISGQGGPLLYNEQFF
TRBV19	many	-	TRBJ1-1	TGTGCCAGTAGTAAGGCCGGGGTGGGGACTGAAGCTTTCTTT	CASSKAGVGTEAFF
TRBV27	many	-	TRBJ2-7	TGTGCCAGCAGCCGGGGGTTTATCTACGAGCAGTACTTC	CASSRGFIYEQYF